The entry that follows covers one T cell receptor beta chain sequence. Its antigen is unidentified. These data belong to a study of blood T cells in healthy people across ages. Study-level results: Any changes in expanded clonotypes were possibly confounded, as donor CMV status remained unknown. Underestimates were what the diversity estimates from one million T cells were considered to be. Because sorting was not performed, PBMCs prevented conclusive naive versus antigen-experienced comparison.

For the second PCR, which ran for about 7 to 11 cycles, a sample-barcoded 5' primer and a J-beta primer mix were used. CDR3-containing paired-end reads numbering at least 2.5 million came from each sample. TCRdb redid the calling of the 5' RACE reads with MiXCR, one entry per CDR3 protein. The sample lists 870,000 or so distinct CDR3 sequences; more than 25% were seen once. CDR1 and CDR2 from the germline V gene are MNHNY and SVGAGI (reference sequence). V shed 5 bases and J shed 1 base, with 15 bases lying between them. CDR3 length: 16 amino acids. The sequence came from a woman older than 75 in good health. The specimen sequenced was blood. This chain links TRBV6-6 with TRBJ1-5; D gene uncertain. The CDR3 reads CASSLIGSLSNQPQHF. The CDR3 DNA follows: TGTGCCAGCAGTCTCATAGGGTCCTTGAGCAATCAGCCCCAGCATTTT.